The 8 T cell receptor beta chains in this list originate from one sample, sequenced in a study of T cells in Graves' hyperthyroidism and ophthalmopathy. RNA transcripts provided the source from which TCR beta CDR3 regions were amplified. HTBI primers were the set used in a first-round RT-PCR of the TCR CDR3. Via MiXCR, TCRdb re-called the multiplex PCR reads, giving one row per CDR3 protein. The table has 500,000 to 650,000 distinct CDR3 sequences, about 20% seen once. Sequencing input: blood. All receptors derive from a man aged 35-49 years with Graves' ophthalmopathy.

The chain combines TRBV6-2 or TRBV6-3 with TRBJ1-2; D unclear. The germline V gene has CDR1 MNHEY and CDR2 SVGEGT. The CDR3 contains 13 residues. V dropped 6 bases and J dropped 2 bases, with 10 bases sitting between them. Here the CDR3 DNA reads TGTGCCAGCAGGCCCCGAGGGAACTATGGCTACACCTTC. Its translation is CASRPRGNYGYTF.

J is TRBJ1-1 and V is TRBV14; 7 bases are shared with TRBD1. Germline V gene data show CDR1 as SGHDN and CDR2 as FVKESK. V trimming: 4 bases; J trimming: 3 bases; junction bases outside the gene matches: 5. The length of the CDR3 is 14 residues. CDR3 bases: TGTGCCAGCAGCCCCAGGGGGACATACACTGAAGCTTTCTTT. Translating it yields CASSPRGTYTEAFF.

The CDR3 here is CASSPEGGAPAGELFF. The CDR3, as DNA: TGTGCCAGCAGCCCAGAGGGAGGGGCCCCCGCCGGGGAGCTGTTTTTT. V gene TRBV9 combines with J gene TRBJ2-2, with 7 bases aligning to TRBD2. With 4 bases clipped from V and 6 bases from J, the junction kept 12 bases outside the gene matches. The CDR3 totals 16 residues. The germline CDR1 and CDR2 sequences are SGDLS and YYNGEE.

V usage is TRBV9 and J usage is TRBJ2-1, with TRBD1 matching 9 bases. Germline CDR1 is SGDLS and CDR2 is YYNGEE. J was trimmed by 7 bases and V by 1 base; bases with no gene match: 3. CDR3 length: 14 residues. DNA for the CDR3: TGTGCCAGCAGCGTAACAGGGGGCTGGAATGAGCAGTTCTTC. Its protein is CASSVTGGWNEQFF.

The chain has TRBV28 and TRBJ1-5; 8 bases match TRBD1. The CDR3 covers 15 residues. Germline lookup yields CDR1 MDHEN and CDR2 SYDVKM. Trimming took 5 bases from V and 2 from J; bases not matched to a gene: 5. CDR3 sequence (DNA): TGTGCCAGCAGTGTAGACAGGGGTGGCAATCAGCCCCAGCATTTT. Translation gives CASSVDRGGNQPQHF.

As for this clonotype: A much larger clone is a single base away; this may be a read error. The chain joins TRBV2 to TRBJ1-4; D call uncertain. The CDR3 totals 12 residues. V was pared by 1 base and J by 9 bases, with 6 bases between. Germline-derived CDR1 and CDR2 are SNHLY and FYNNEI. CDR3 residues: CASSEGGKKLFF. DNA for the CDR3: TGTGCCAGCAGTGAAGGTGGGAAAAAACTGTTTTTT.

Many counts were recorded for this clonotype. This chain uses TRBV30 with TRBJ1-6; D unresolved. The V end was cut by 0 bases, the J end by 7 bases, with 13 bases between. From germline, CDR1 is GTSNPN and CDR2 SVGIG (reference sequence). The CDR3 loop spans 15 amino acids. The CDR3 loop is CAWSVRGPYNSPLHF. CDR3 in DNA: TGTGCCTGGAGTGTACGGGGTCCGTACAATTCACCCCTCCACTTT.

This clonotype has just a few counts. The chain uses TRBV10-3 and TRBJ2-7; the D call may be TRBD1 or TRBD2 (5 bases each). Germline V gene sequence: CDR1 ENHRY, CDR2 SYGVKD. The CDR3 has 15 amino acids. V was pared by 7 bases and J by 0 bases, with 16 bases between. DNA of the CDR3: TGTGCCATCACCGTTGATAGTGGGACCTCCTACGAGCAGTACTTC. Its protein is CAITVDSGTSYEQYF.